This TCR beta chain emerged from a study of T cell changes during pregnancy in multiple sclerosis. Method: immunoSEQ multiplex PCR; TCRdb's copy keeps in-frame clones and lacks some. The profile shows some 100,000 clones, around 93% of them singletons. Germline-derived CDR1 and CDR2 are SEHNR and FQNEAQ (reference sequence). The junction had 5 bases not matched to a gene; V was cut back by 5 bases and J by 6 bases. CDR3 length: 13 amino acids. The TCR originated in a female donor with multiple sclerosis, enrolled in a pregnancy study. This material consisted of peripheral blood, taken before pregnancy. This chain uses TRBV7-9 with TRBJ2-7; TRBD1 matches 9 bases. CDR3 nucleotide sequence: TGTGCCAGCAGCATGGGACAGGGCTCCGAGCAGTACTTC. Amino acids: CASSMGQGSEQYF.